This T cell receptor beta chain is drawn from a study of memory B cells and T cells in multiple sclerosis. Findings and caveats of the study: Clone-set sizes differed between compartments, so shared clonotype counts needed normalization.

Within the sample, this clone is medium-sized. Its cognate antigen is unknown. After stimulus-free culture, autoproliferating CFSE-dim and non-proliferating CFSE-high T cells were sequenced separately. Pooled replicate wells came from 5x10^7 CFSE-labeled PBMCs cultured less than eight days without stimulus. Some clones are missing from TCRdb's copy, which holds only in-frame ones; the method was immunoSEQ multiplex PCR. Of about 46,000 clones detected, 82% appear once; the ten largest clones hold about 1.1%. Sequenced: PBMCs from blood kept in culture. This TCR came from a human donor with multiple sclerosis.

This CDR3 reads CASSLGDKLRDRDAETQYF. In DNA form, the CDR3 reads TGTGCCAGCAGCTTAGGGGATAAATTAAGGGACCGCGACGCGGAGACCCAGTACTTC. The chain combines TRBV7-9 with TRBJ2-5, with D perhaps being TRBD1 or TRBD2 (5 bases each). V lost 1 base to trimming and J lost 5 bases, with 26 bases between them. CDR1 is SEHNR, CDR2 FQNEAQ, per germline (reference sequence). This CDR3 comprises 19 residues.